These 8 T cell receptor beta chains share one sample of origin, sequenced in a study of T-cell reconstitution after alpha-beta-depleted transplantation in children. Molecular barcoding with unique molecular identifiers was used for the TCRbeta library. TCRdb recomputed calls from the PCR reads with MiXCR, one row per CDR3 protein. Of about 210,000 distinct CDR3 sequences listed, more than 15% are singletons. This specimen consisted of PBMCs, mostly from graft donor cells, obtained 360 days after TCRalphabeta/CD19-depleted stem cell transplant. The receptors here all came from a male patient aged 2 to 10 who had a stem cell transplant for acute lymphoblastic leukemia, so the T cells may come from the graft donor.

This clonotype appeared a few times. The chain couples TRBV7-2 to TRBJ1-2, with a possible D match to TRBD1 (6 bases). Germline values: CDR1 SGHTA, CDR2 FQGNSA. Trimming took off 4 bases at V and 0 bases at J, with 12 bases between the two ends. The CDR3 is made up of 15 amino acids. In DNA form, the CDR3 reads TGTGCCAGCAGCTCAAGACAGGTGACTAACTATGGCTACACCTTC. Protein product: CASSSRQVTNYGYTF.

Worth noting for this clonotype: The junction departs from the called germline gene at one end, perhaps through a read error. The chain couples TRBV7-9 to TRBJ2-5; TRBD2 matches 10 bases. The germline CDR1 and CDR2 sequences are SEHNR and FQNEAQ (reference sequence). The CDR3 totals 12 residues. This chain's CDR3 is CASSLLTSGARF. The CDR3 DNA is TGTGCCAGCAGCTTACTCACTAGCGGGGCACGCTTC.

This clonotype has a handful of counts. This chain links TRBV11-2 with TRBJ2-3; D might be TRBD2 (7 bases). Trimming took off 4 bases at V and 4 bases at J, with 24 bases between the two ends. Germline lookup yields CDR1 SGHAT and CDR2 FQNNGV. CDR3 size: 18 residues. The chain's CDR3 is CASSSPNEGGPQADTQYF. CDR3 coding DNA: TGTGCCAGCAGCTCACCTAACGAGGGGGGGCCCCAAGCAGATACGCAGTATTTT.

This chain links TRBV6-1 with TRBJ2-3; D gene uncertain. Germline assignment: CDR1 MNHNS and CDR2 SASEGT. V lost 6 bases to trimming and J lost 0 bases, with 10 bases between them. The CDR3 loop spans 14 amino acids. The CDR3 here is CASRTGPSTDTQYF. DNA of the CDR3: TGTGCCAGCAGGACCGGGCCTAGCACAGATACGCAGTATTTT.

This rearrangement joins TRBV6-5 to TRBJ1-6; possibly TRBD1 for D (6 bases). V lost 5 bases, J lost 7 bases, and 15 bases lay in between. The CDR3 is 15 amino acids. Germline V CDR1 and CDR2: MNHEY, SVGAGI. CDR3 coding DNA: TGTGCCAGCAGTCACAGGACAGCGATGAATTCACCCCTCCACTTT. Translating gives CASSHRTAMNSPLHF.

With regard to this clonotype: Sequence at one end of the junction differs from germline and may be a read error. The chain combines TRBV12-3 or TRBV12-4 with TRBJ2-2, with TRBD2 identical over 7 bases. This CDR3 comprises 19 residues. The CDR3 region is CAISLGLLSGAFNTGELFF. CDR3 DNA sequence: TGTGCCATCAGTTTGGGACTTTTGAGCGGGGCCTTCAACACCGGGGAGCTGTTTTTT.

This clonotype came up many times. This chain connects TRBV7-2 to TRBJ1-5; D may be TRBD1 (6 bases). This CDR3 has 15 residues. The V end was cut by 3 bases, the J end by 4 bases, with 13 bases between. Germline V gives CDR1 SGHTA, CDR2 FQGNSA. The CDR3 DNA is TGTGCCAGCAGCTTCTCGACAGGCACTAATCAGCCCCAGCATTTT. It specifies CASSFSTGTNQPQHF.

V gene TRBV2 combines with J gene TRBJ2-2, with TRBD1 identical over 8 bases. Germline values: CDR1 SNHLY, CDR2 FYNNEI. Unmatched junction bases numbered 9, after V lost 6 bases and J lost 6 bases. This CDR3 is 15 amino acids long. CDR3 sequence (DNA): TGTGCCAGCAGGGCACAGGGGGTTAACTCCGGGGAGCTGTTTTTT. Translated, it gives CASRAQGVNSGELFF.